The 19 T cell receptor beta chains given below trace back to one sample, sequenced in a study of blood T cell repertoires in COVID-19. The assay was immunoSEQ multiplex PCR, and TCRdb's table has in-frame clones only and misses some. The table lists 380,000 or so clones, roughly 90% of them singletons. The sample taken for sequencing was PBMCs or T cells enriched from blood (not recorded which). These receptors were obtained from a woman aged 25-40 years with acute COVID-19.

The chain joins TRBV4-3 to TRBJ1-1, with D unclear. CDR1 is LGHNA and CDR2 is YSLEER in the germline V gene. V lost 0 bases and J lost 3, with 5 bases in between. The CDR3 spans 13 residues. The DNA for the CDR3 is TGCGCCAGCAGCCAAGACGGGTACACTGAAGCTTTCTTT. Protein product: CASSQDGYTEAFF.

The chain has TRBV6-4 and TRBJ1-1; D remains unclear. CDR3 length: 13 residues. The ends were cut back, 0 bases at V and 6 bases at J, with 8 bases in the middle. CDR1 is MRHNA, CDR2 SNTAGT, per germline. CDR3 residues: CASSDSDFPEAFF. CDR3 coding DNA: TGTGCCAGCAGTGACTCTGACTTCCCTGAAGCTTTCTTT.

As DNA, the CDR3 is TGTGCCAGCAGCTTGGACAGGGGGTTGGCTAATGAAAAACTGTTTTTT. Translating it yields CASSLDRGLANEKLFF. This rearrangement joins TRBV5-8 to TRBJ1-4; 8 bases match TRBD1. This CDR3 has 16 amino acids. Trimming removed 0 bases from V and 3 bases from J; junction bases left unmatched: 4. Germline values: CDR1 SGHTS, CDR2 YDEGEE.

This clone was recorded only once. The chain recombines TRBV5-5 with TRBJ1-2; D is perhaps TRBD1 (6 bases). Germline-derived CDR1 and CDR2 are SGHKS and YYEKEE (reference sequence). The CDR3 length is 11 residues. V lost 8 bases, J lost 2 bases, and 7 bases lay in between. CDR3 region: CASTGNYGYTF. Written as DNA, the CDR3 is TGTGCCAGTACAGGGAACTATGGCTACACCTTC. Using reference TRBV5-5 and TRBJ1-2 for the parts outside the CDR3, the full variable domain is DAGVTQSPTHLIKTRGQQVTLRCSPISGHKSVSWYQQVLGQGPQFIFQYYEKEERGRGNFPDRFSARQFPNYSSELNVNALLLGDSALYLCASTGNYGYTFGSGTRLTVV.

This chain uses TRBV19 with TRBJ2-7; D is undetermined. The CDR3 is made up of 13 amino acids. Germline V gene lookup returns CDR1 LNHDA and CDR2 SQIVND (reference sequence). Deletions cut 10 bases from V and 1 base from J, with 14 bases between. CDR3 residues: CATSLQVSYEQYF. The CDR3 bases are TGTGCCACCTCACTTCAGGTATCCTACGAGCAGTACTTC. Full variable domain (outside the CDR3, taken from reference TRBV19 and TRBJ2-7): DGGITQSPKYLFRKEGQNVTLSCEQNLNHDAMYWYRQDPGQGLRLIYYSQIVNDFQKGDIAEGYSVSREKKESFPLTVTSAQKNPTAFYLCATSLQVSYEQYFGPGTRLTVT.

This rearrangement joins TRBV2 to TRBJ2-6, with D tentatively TRBD1 (6 bases). In germline, CDR1 is SNHLY, CDR2 FYNNEI. The CDR3 has 17 residues. V was shortened by 0 bases and J by 5 bases, with 14 bases between the two germline ends. CDR3 sequence: CASSEAGASSRANVLTF. DNA for the CDR3: TGTGCCAGCAGTGAAGCGGGGGCAAGTAGTAGGGCCAACGTCCTGACTTTC.

The chain has TRBV19 and TRBJ1-5; 8 bases match TRBD1. Germline V gene sequence: CDR1 LNHDA, CDR2 SQIVND (reference sequence). The length of the CDR3 is 17 residues. V shed 3 bases and J 6 bases; nucleotides not matched to a gene: 13. The CDR3 spells CASSMYDRGVFIQPQHF. The CDR3 nucleotides are TGTGCCAGTAGTATGTATGACAGGGGTGTCTTTATTCAGCCCCAGCATTTT.

The rearrangement uses TRBV6-1 and TRBJ2-2; D unresolved. CDR1 is MNHNS, CDR2 SASEGT, per germline. CDR3 length equals 15 residues. V lost 1 base and J lost 1, with 7 bases in between. The CDR3 bases are TGTGCCAGCAGTGAAGATGGCGGGAACACCGGGGAGCTGTTTTTT. This codes for CASSEDGGNTGELFF.

The J gene is TRBJ1-2, the V gene TRBV21-1; TRBD1 is taken as the D call from the table, unchecked against the DNA. TRBV21-1 is classified as a pseudogene. The CDR3 sequence is 15 residues long. As DNA, the CDR3 is TGTGCCAGCAGCAGACTCAGGGCCTCCTACTCTGGCTACACCTTC. This sequence encodes CASSRLRASYSGYTF.

V and J are TRBV9 and TRBJ1-2; D is perhaps TRBD1 (5 bases). Trimming took off 3 bases at V and 4 bases at J, with 10 bases between the two ends. Germline assignment: CDR1 SGDLS and CDR2 YYNGEE. CDR3 length: 13 residues. For the CDR3, the DNA is TGTGCCAGCAGCGATGGGGCGTTCTATGGCTACACCTTC. The encoded protein is CASSDGAFYGYTF.

In this sample, this clone turned up a few times. J is TRBJ2-5 and V is TRBV28, with TRBD1 identical over 8 bases. In germline, CDR1 is MDHEN, CDR2 SYDVKM. The V and J ends lost 8 bases and 4 bases, in that order; junction bases with no gene match: 3. The CDR3 consists of 12 residues. DNA of the CDR3: TGTGCCAGCGAGACAGGGGCAGAGACCCAGTACTTC. Translating it yields CASETGAETQYF.

The V and J genes are TRBV15 and TRBJ1-1, with no clear D. V was shortened by 0 bases and J by 4 bases, with 18 bases between the two germline ends. Germline V gene lookup returns CDR1 LNHNV and CDR2 YYDKDF (reference sequence). The CDR3 totals 17 residues. In nucleotides, the CDR3 is TGTGCCACCAGCAGAGATACGGGGAGTCCTTCAGGCACTGAAGCTTTCTTT. This codes for CATSRDTGSPSGTEAFF.

For the CDR3, the DNA is TGTGCCAGCACCCCTACCGGGGGAGCCTACGAGCAGTACTTC. Translation: CASTPTGGAYEQYF. The chain has TRBV7-2 and TRBJ2-7, with TRBD2 as a possible D gene (6 bases). Between the trimmed V and J ends, which lost 7 bases and 2 bases, there was a span of 15 bases. This CDR3 has 14 residues. Germline CDR1 is SGHTA and CDR2 is FQGNSA.

The chain carries TRBV2 and TRBJ2-3; D possibly corresponds to TRBD1 (6 bases). Germline V gives CDR1 SNHLY, CDR2 FYNNEI. V was cut by 8 bases and J by 2 bases, with 20 bases left in between. This CDR3 has 16 amino acids. CDR3 sequence (DNA): TGTGCCAGCGCGATGCCGCGGACAGTCTACACAGATACGCAGTATTTT. Translating it yields CASAMPRTVYTDTQYF. The entire variable domain, with the rest obtained from reference TRBV2 and TRBJ2-3, is as follows: EPEVTQTPSHQVTQMGQEVILRCVPISNHLYFYWYRQILGQKVEFLVSFYNNEISEKSEIFDDQFSVERPDGSNFTLKIRSTKLEDSAMYFCASAMPRTVYTDTQYFGPGTRLTVL.

V usage is TRBV25-1 and J usage is TRBJ2-1, with 10 bases lining up with TRBD1. V lost 3 bases and J lost 8; bases outside the gene matches: 10. Germline values: CDR1 MGHDK, CDR2 SYGVNS. The CDR3 totals 16 residues. The CDR3 here is CASSDSGTGVVDEQFF. The CDR3 nucleotides read TGTGCCAGCAGTGACTCCGGGACAGGGGTCGTCGATGAGCAGTTCTTC.

The chain uses TRBV15 and TRBJ2-7; TRBD1 agrees at 7 bases. The CDR3 is 13 amino acids. In germline, CDR1 is LNHNV, CDR2 YYDKDF (reference sequence). After removal of 6 bases from V and 1 base from J, the junction contained 3 bases not matched to a gene. The CDR3 protein is CATRNRGSYEQYF. The CDR3, as DNA: TGTGCCACCAGAAACAGGGGTTCCTACGAGCAGTACTTC. The entire variable domain, with the rest obtained from reference TRBV15 and TRBJ2-7, is as follows: DAMVIQNPRYQVTQFGKPVTLSCSQTLNHNVMYWYQQKSSQAPKLLFHYYDKDFNNEADTPDNFQSRRPNTSFCFLDIRSPGLGDTAMYLCATRNRGSYEQYFGPGTRLTVT.

The V gene is TRBV18, the J gene TRBJ2-1; D perhaps matches TRBD2 (6 bases). The germline CDR1 and CDR2 sequences are KGHSH and LQKENI. The germline V and J ends were trimmed by 2 bases and 0 bases, with 14 bases remaining between them. This CDR3 is 17 amino acids long. Here the CDR3 reads CASSPFGTDYSYNEQFF. The CDR3 DNA sequence: TGTGCCAGCTCACCATTCGGGACTGATTACTCCTACAATGAGCAGTTCTTC. The variable domain in full, completed from reference TRBV18 and TRBJ2-1, reads NAGVMQNPRHLVRRRGQEARLRCSPMKGHSHVYWYRQLPEEGLKFMVYLQKENIIDESGMPKERFSAEFPKEGPSILRIQQVVRGDSAAYFCASSPFGTDYSYNEQFFGPGTRLTVL.

This clone has just a few counts. The chain carries TRBV7-2 and TRBJ2-1, with D possibly matching TRBD2 (5 bases). This CDR3 is 16 amino acids long. Germline assignment: CDR1 SGHTA and CDR2 FQGNSA. V lost 7 bases, J lost 0 bases, and 16 bases lay in between. The DNA of the CDR3 is TGTGCCAGCACAATGACGGGATCGAGCTCCTACAATGAGCAGTTCTTC. It yields the protein CASTMTGSSSYNEQFF.

The J gene is TRBJ2-7, the V gene TRBV5-1; 11 bases agree with TRBD2. V shed 1 base and J 7 bases; nucleotides not matched to a gene: 4. This CDR3 spans 14 amino acids. The germline CDR1 and CDR2 sequences are SGHRS and YFSETQ. CDR3 region: CASSLLLAGEEQYF. The DNA of the CDR3 is TGCGCCAGCAGCTTGTTACTAGCGGGGGAAGAGCAGTACTTC.